This entry describes one T cell receptor (beta chain). Described time point: after trial treatment. As for treatment: LDRT plus nivolumab, ipilimumab, low-dose cyclophosphamide and aspirin (RACIN trial). Donors received a regimen that comprised nivolumab, ipilimumab, aspirin, low-dose cyclophosphamide and low-dose radiotherapy. The data originate from a study of low-dose radiotherapy and immunotherapy resistance in tumors. Background on the study: Intravenous nivolumab 240 mg every two weeks plus ipilimumab 1 mg/kg every six weeks was given to patients.

The germline V gene has CDR1 SGDLS and CDR2 YYNGEE. This CDR3 contains 15 residues. V lost 0 bases to trimming and J lost 6 bases; unmatched junction nucleotides: 6. Primers used for first-strand cDNA, a TRAV- and TRBV-specific set, covered both alpha and beta chains. A constant-region primer paired with the V-primer adapter amplified TCRs over 20 PCR cycles. Isolated mRNA was amplified by in vitro transcription. TCRdb reprocessed the reads via MiXCR and lists one record per CDR3 protein. The sample carries about 100,000 distinct CDR3 sequences, roughly 20% recorded once. Sequencing used PBMCs, obtained after low-dose radiotherapy plus immunotherapy. The sequence derives from a male donor with prostate cancer. V is TRBV9 and J is TRBJ2-3, with TRBD2 matching 8 bases. CDR3 nucleotide sequence: TGTGCCAGCAGCGTAGTTGCGGGGGGCGTCGATACGCAGTATTTT. Translating gives CASSVVAGGVDTQYF. The complete variable domain, with remaining parts taken from reference TRBV9 and TRBJ2-3, reads DSGVTQTPKHLITATGQRVTLRCSPRSGDLSVYWYQQSLDQGLQFLIQYYNGEERAKGNILERFSAQQFPDLHSELNLSSLELGDSALYFCASSVVAGGVDTQYFGPGTRLTVL.